Following are 16 T cell receptor beta chains from one sample sequenced in a study of T cell responses to AZD1222 COVID-19 vaccine. TCRdb's copy holds only in-frame clones and misses some; the assay was immunoSEQ multiplex PCR. The sample includes roughly 150,000 clones, 91% of them seen just once. Specimen: peripheral blood, collected on day 0 of AZD1222 vaccination. The receptors shown here come from an adult in good health.

The chain combines TRBV2 with TRBJ1-1; 7 bases agree with TRBD1. V lost 6 bases to trimming and J lost 0 bases; unmatched junction nucleotides: 7. CDR1 and CDR2 from the germline V gene are SNHLY and FYNNEI. The CDR3 loop spans 15 amino acids. CDR3 sequence: CASREATGMNTEAFF. Here the CDR3 DNA reads TGTGCCAGCAGGGAGGCGACAGGGATGAACACTGAAGCTTTCTTT. The full variable domain, its missing parts supplied by reference TRBV2 and TRBJ1-1, is EPEVTQTPSHQVTQMGQEVILRCVPISNHLYFYWYRQILGQKVEFLVSFYNNEISEKSEIFDDQFSVERPDGSNFTLKIRSTKLEDSAMYFCASREATGMNTEAFFGQGTRLTVV.

The sample holds one count of this clone. The J gene is TRBJ2-7, the V gene TRBV5-4; TRBD2 is a possible D gene (7 bases). CDR1 SGHNT and CDR2 YYREEE come from the germline V gene (reference sequence). Trimming shortened V by 0 bases and J by 3 bases, and 13 bases separated the two germline ends. This CDR3 region has 15 residues. CDR3 coding DNA: TGTGCCAGCAGCTTGGCCGGGGAGGGACACTACGAGCAGTACTTC. This encodes CASSLAGEGHYEQYF.

J is TRBJ1-1 and V is TRBV6-2 or TRBV6-3; a possible D gene is TRBD1 (6 bases). V lost 0 bases, J lost 8 bases, and 13 bases lay in between. The CDR3 contains 14 residues. CDR1 is MNHEY, CDR2 SVGEGT, per germline. The CDR3 bases are TGTGCCAGCAGTTACTCCTCTGGGACAACAGAAGCTTTCTTT. As protein: CASSYSSGTTEAFF.

The chain has TRBV4-1 and TRBJ2-3, with D possibly matching TRBD1 (6 bases). Trimming stripped 2 bases from V and 2 bases from J, with 11 bases between. The CDR3 length is 15 residues. CDR1 is MGHRA and CDR2 is YSYEKL in the germline V gene. This CDR3 reads CASSQSRDNTDTQYF. In DNA form, the CDR3 reads TGCGCCAGCAGCCAATCCCGGGACAACACAGATACGCAGTATTTT.

The CDR3 nucleotides read TGTGCCAGCTCACCATTACGACTAGCGGCCAACAATGAGCAGTTCTTC. Its translation is CASSPLRLAANNEQFF. V usage is TRBV18 and J usage is TRBJ2-1; 9 nucleotides agree with TRBD2. Germline CDR1 and CDR2: KGHSH and LQKENI. This CDR3 contains 16 residues. The V and J ends lost 2 bases and 5 bases, in that order; junction bases with no gene match: 7.

In this sample, this clone turned up once. The rearrangement links TRBV7-9 to TRBJ1-3; possibly TRBD1 for D (5 bases). The CDR3 length is 17 residues. CDR1 is SEHNR and CDR2 is FQNEAQ in the germline V gene (reference sequence). V was pared by 3 bases and J by 0 bases, with 15 bases between. The CDR3, as DNA: TGTGCCAGCAGCTTGATGGGGGGAACGTTCTCTGGAAACACCATATATTTT. Translating gives CASSLMGGTFSGNTIYF.

The V call is TRBV7-9, the J call TRBJ2-7; D might be TRBD2 (5 bases). Germline assignment: CDR1 SEHNR and CDR2 FQNEAQ (reference sequence). V shed 2 bases and J shed 4 bases, with 15 bases lying between them. The CDR3 consists of 15 residues. The CDR3 reads CASSLIEGLVYEQYF. The CDR3 DNA follows: TGTGCCAGCAGCTTAATTGAGGGTTTAGTGTACGAGCAGTACTTC.

This clone was seen once. Within the sample, other DNA sequences also encode this same CDR3. The chain recombines TRBV19 with TRBJ1-2; TRBD1 matches 7 bases. J was trimmed by 7 bases and V by 5 bases; bases with no gene match: 7. The CDR3 covers 13 residues. CDR1 is LNHDA, CDR2 SQIVND, per germline (reference sequence). This chain's CDR3 is CASSPDREGGYTF. The CDR3 nucleotides read TGTGCCAGTAGTCCTGACAGGGAAGGTGGCTACACCTTC.

The CDR3 is CASSPFQRGLGEQFF. The DNA for the CDR3 is TGTGCCAGCAGCCCCTTTCAAAGGGGTTTAGGAGAGCAGTTCTTC. The rearrangement uses TRBV7-6 and TRBJ2-1, with D perhaps matching TRBD1 (5 bases). This CDR3 region has 15 residues. Trimming cost V 5 bases and J 10 bases, with 21 bases left between them. CDR1 is SGHVS, CDR2 FNYEAQ, per germline.

This clone was seen only once. The chain employs TRBV6-4 and TRBJ2-1; 10 bases map to TRBD2. The V gene end was trimmed by 1 base and the J gene end by 4 bases; junction bases not matched to a gene: 1. CDR3 size: 15 residues. Germline CDR1 and CDR2: MRHNA and SNTAGT. The CDR3, as DNA: TGTGCCAGCAGTGACTTAGCGGGGGGATACAATGAGCAGTTCTTC. Amino acids: CASSDLAGGYNEQFF.

The rearrangement joins TRBV9 to TRBJ1-1; D is undetermined. Germline loops: CDR1 SGDLS, CDR2 YYNGEE. V was pared by 2 bases and J by 1 base, with 18 bases between. This CDR3 comprises 17 residues. CDR3 sequence (DNA): TGTGCCAGCAGCGTTTCTCCCGCGACCCGAGGGAACACTGAAGCTTTCTTT. Its protein is CASSVSPATRGNTEAFF. The full variable domain, completed using reference TRBV9 and TRBJ1-1, is DSGVTQTPKHLITATGQRVTLRCSPRSGDLSVYWYQQSLDQGLQFLIQYYNGEERAKGNILERFSAQQFPDLHSELNLSSLELGDSALYFCASSVSPATRGNTEAFFGQGTRLTVV.

The chain uses TRBV9 and TRBJ1-1; 9 bases match TRBD1. Germline CDR1 reads SGDLS; CDR2 reads YYNGEE. This CDR3 has 16 amino acids. J lost 0 bases, V lost 0 bases, and 3 bases had no gene match. As DNA, the CDR3 is TGTGCCAGCAGCGTAGCTGGGGACAGGGTGAACACTGAAGCTTTCTTT. Protein product: CASSVAGDRVNTEAFF.

The rearrangement uses TRBV7-3 and TRBJ1-3; possibly TRBD1 for D (5 bases). The V end was cut by 5 bases, the J end by 4 bases, with 21 bases between. CDR3 size: 17 residues. Germline CDR1 SGHTA, CDR2 FQGTGA. CDR3 sequence: CASSTTPGGTAGNTIYF. The DNA of the CDR3 is TGTGCCAGCAGCACAACTCCCGGGGGTACTGCGGGAAACACCATATATTTT. Variable domain in full (rest from reference TRBV7-3 and TRBJ1-3): GAGVSQTPSNKVTEKGKYVELRCDPISGHTALYWYRQSLGQGPEFLIYFQGTGAADDSGLPNDRFFAVRPEGSVSTLKIQRTERGDSAVYLCASSTTPGGTAGNTIYFGEGSWLTVV.

This clone is a singleton in its sample. This rearrangement joins TRBV7-6 to TRBJ2-7; 9 nucleotides align to TRBD1. V trimming: 5 bases; J trimming: 4 bases; junction bases outside the gene matches: 15. The CDR3 runs 17 residues. Per germline, CDR1 SGHVS and CDR2 FNYEAQ. The CDR3: CASSLGATGGHSYEQYF. Here the CDR3 DNA reads TGTGCCAGCAGCCTAGGGGCTACAGGGGGCCATAGTTACGAGCAGTACTTC.

J is TRBJ2-3 and V is TRBV7-9; TRBD1 matches at 7 bases. J was trimmed by 5 bases and V by 5 bases; bases with no gene match: 7. Germline lookup yields CDR1 SEHNR and CDR2 FQNEAQ (reference sequence). The CDR3 covers 14 residues. This CDR3 reads CASSPENRGDTQYF. As DNA, the CDR3 is TGTGCCAGCAGCCCAGAGAACAGGGGAGATACGCAGTATTTT. Filled out from reference TRBV7-9 and TRBJ2-3, the complete variable domain reads DTGVSQNPRHKITKRGQNVTFRCDPISEHNRLYWYRQTLGQGPEFLTYFQNEAQLEKSRLLSDRFSAERPKGSFSTLEIQRTEQGDSAMYLCASSPENRGDTQYFGPGTRLTVL.

This chain links TRBV3-1 (or the pseudogene TRBV3-2) with TRBJ1-2, with no clear D. The CDR3 runs to 14 residues. Germline V lookup: CDR1 LGHDT, CDR2 YNNKEL (reference sequence). Trimming took 0 bases from V and 6 from J, leaving 11 bases between them. DNA of the CDR3: TGTGCCAGCAGCCAAGATCCCGGCAGAAATGGCTACACCTTC. Translated, it gives CASSQDPGRNGYTF.